This T cell receptor (beta chain) is from a study of shared clonotypes between healthy human individuals. Study overall: Per donor, three plates held CD4 naive cells, three held CD4 memory, two held CD8 naive and one held CD8 memory. Study results and caveats: Clonotypes which were not shared had lower generation probabilities than clonotypes that all four donors shared.

The naive CD8 fraction comprised CD45RO-negative cells positively selected for CCR7 and excluded terminally differentiated effector memory CD45RA+ cells. Regarding this clone: Its target is unknown. Other DNA sequences of this sample code for an identical CDR3.

The data were produced by immunoSEQ multiplex PCR, yet TCRdb's version contains in-frame clones alone and is incomplete. Here the sample spans roughly 2.1 million clones, roughly 91% being singletons. The CDR3 loop spans 15 amino acids. Per the germline V gene, CDR1 is SEHNR and CDR2 is FQNEAQ (reference sequence). Trimming shortened V by 2 bases and J by 0 bases, and 10 bases separated the two germline ends. Input material: naive CD8+ T cells from PBMCs. The V and J genes are TRBV7-9 and TRBJ1-2, with a possible D match to TRBD1 (5 bases). The receptor's source is a man between 18 and 35 years old in good health. Some clones in this sample may be carry-over from other donors' samples. DNA for the CDR3: TGTGCCAGCAGCTTATCCGGGGGTTCTAACTATGGCTACACCTTC. This gives the protein CASSLSGGSNYGYTF.